A selection of T cell receptor beta chains follows, all from one sample in a study of early T cells in non-severe SARS-CoV-2 infection. From the 5' RACE reads, TCRdb called clonotypes with MiXCR, one entry per CDR3 protein. In the table there are tens of thousands of distinct CDR3 sequences, 10% to 15% of which are singletons. The sample consisted of whole blood. Receptors were obtained from an adult who was a healthcare worker with PCR-confirmed SARS-CoV-2 infection or an uninfected control (not recorded which). The CDR3 runs from the conserved cysteine through the conserved F or W. The order of the fields is D gene, J gene, clone size, V gene, CDR3 protein, CDR3 DNA. A D gene is named only where the DNA matches it firmly. For some rows the clone size is stated as once, few or many, or as a class when expanded; others skip it.

d_call: -; j_call: TRBJ1-2; clone_size: few; v_call: TRBV19; cdr3_aa: CASSIGGHYGYTF; cdr3_nt: TGTGCCAGTAGTATTGGCGGACACTATGGCTACACCTTC
d_call: -; j_call: TRBJ2-7; clone_size: -; v_call: TRBV11-2; cdr3_aa: CASSSLKGGYEQYF; cdr3_nt: TGTGCCAGCAGCTCCCTCAAAGGGGGTTACGAGCAGTACTTC
d_call: -; j_call: TRBJ1-6; clone_size: -; v_call: TRBV30; cdr3_aa: CAWKISSYNSPLHF; cdr3_nt: TGTGCCTGGAAGATTAGCTCCTATAATTCACCCCTCCACTTT
d_call: TRBD2; j_call: TRBJ2-2; clone_size: few; v_call: TRBV20-1; cdr3_aa: CSARDLAGDTGELFF; cdr3_nt: TGCAGTGCTAGAGATCTAGCGGGGGACACCGGGGAGCTGTTTTTT
d_call: -; j_call: TRBJ1-5; clone_size: -; v_call: TRBV19; cdr3_aa: CASSMDNYSNQPQHF; cdr3_nt: TGTGCCAGTAGTATGGACAATTATAGCAATCAGCCCCAGCATTTT
d_call: -; j_call: TRBJ1-2; clone_size: many; v_call: TRBV30; cdr3_aa: CAWSASVVNYGYTF; cdr3_nt: TGTGCCTGGAGTGCTTCGGTCGTTAACTATGGCTACACCTTC
d_call: -; j_call: TRBJ2-1; clone_size: few; v_call: TRBV7-9; cdr3_aa: CASSLGSSGQTSYNEQFF; cdr3_nt: TGTGCCAGCAGCTTGGGCTCTAGCGGACAGACTTCTTACAATGAGCAGTTCTTC
d_call: -; j_call: TRBJ1-2; clone_size: many; v_call: TRBV29-1; cdr3_aa: CSVEEQVYYGYTF; cdr3_nt: TGCAGCGTTGAGGAACAGGTTTACTATGGCTACACCTTC
d_call: -; j_call: TRBJ2-5; clone_size: -; v_call: TRBV2; cdr3_aa: CASRDQETQYF; cdr3_nt: TGTGCCAGCAGGGACCAAGAGACCCAGTACTTC
d_call: -; j_call: TRBJ1-2; clone_size: -; v_call: TRBV7-9; cdr3_aa: CASSLDGQTYGYTF; cdr3_nt: TGTGCCAGCAGCTTAGACGGACAGACCTATGGCTACACCTTC
d_call: -; j_call: TRBJ1-1; clone_size: many; v_call: TRBV3-1; cdr3_aa: CASSQFARTEAFF; cdr3_nt: TGTGCCAGCAGCCAATTCGCGAGGACTGAAGCTTTCTTT
d_call: TRBD2; j_call: TRBJ2-3; clone_size: many; v_call: TRBV20-1; cdr3_aa: CSARAPRSGGGTDTQYF; cdr3_nt: TGCAGTGCTAGAGCCCCCAGGAGCGGGGGGGGCACAGATACGCAGTATTTT
d_call: -; j_call: TRBJ2-7; clone_size: few; v_call: TRBV4-3; cdr3_aa: CASSHSDGYEQYF; cdr3_nt: TGCGCCAGCAGCCATTCGGACGGCTACGAGCAGTACTTC
d_call: TRBD1; j_call: TRBJ2-3; clone_size: many; v_call: TRBV5-1; cdr3_aa: CASSLGDRTDTQYF; cdr3_nt: TGCGCCAGCAGCTTGGGGGACAGAACAGATACGCAGTATTTT
d_call: -; j_call: TRBJ2-1; clone_size: -; v_call: TRBV5-4; cdr3_aa: CASSRNLGPRDNEQFF; cdr3_nt: TGTGCCAGCAGCCGGAATCTGGGGCCTCGGGACAATGAGCAGTTCTTC
d_call: TRBD2; j_call: TRBJ2-2; clone_size: few; v_call: TRBV7-8; cdr3_aa: CASSSLLAGITGELFF; cdr3_nt: TGTGCCAGCAGCTCATTACTAGCGGGGATCACCGGGGAGCTGTTTTTT
d_call: TRBD1; j_call: TRBJ2-3; clone_size: -; v_call: TRBV30; cdr3_aa: CAWSDRDPTQYF; cdr3_nt: TGTGCCTGGAGCGACAGGGACCCTACGCAGTATTTT
d_call: -; j_call: TRBJ1-2; clone_size: -; v_call: TRBV6-2/TRBV6-3; cdr3_aa: CASRSDGFYGYTF; cdr3_nt: TGTGCCAGCAGATCCGATGGCTTCTATGGCTACACCTTC
d_call: -; j_call: TRBJ1-2; clone_size: many; v_call: TRBV7-8; cdr3_aa: CASSLVGSRGRGYTF; cdr3_nt: TGTGCCAGCAGCTTAGTAGGCAGTCGAGGTCGAGGCTACACCTTC
d_call: TRBD1; j_call: TRBJ2-3; clone_size: many; v_call: TRBV30; cdr3_aa: CAWKGWTGGFGGTDTQYF; cdr3_nt: TGTGCCTGGAAAGGATGGACAGGGGGTTTCGGTGGCACAGATACGCAGTATTTT
d_call: -; j_call: TRBJ1-1; clone_size: few; v_call: TRBV12-3/TRBV12-4; cdr3_aa: CASIVQTQAFF; cdr3_nt: TGTGCCAGCATAGTGCAGACTCAGGCTTTCTTT
d_call: -; j_call: TRBJ2-2; clone_size: many; v_call: TRBV6-2/TRBV6-3; cdr3_aa: CASSYSEGWDTGELFF; cdr3_nt: TGTGCCAGCAGTTACTCGGAGGGATGGGACACCGGGGAGCTGTTTTTT
d_call: -; j_call: TRBJ2-3; clone_size: few; v_call: TRBV20-1; cdr3_aa: CSATKWEADTQYF; cdr3_nt: TGCAGTGCTACCAAATGGGAGGCAGATACGCAGTATTTT
d_call: -; j_call: TRBJ1-1; clone_size: -; v_call: TRBV20-1; cdr3_aa: CSGAQGRETEAFF; cdr3_nt: TGCAGTGGCGCACAGGGTAGAGAGACTGAAGCTTTCTTT
d_call: -; j_call: TRBJ1-6; clone_size: -; v_call: TRBV5-1; cdr3_aa: CASSSSTAVNNSPLHF; cdr3_nt: TGCGCCAGCAGCTCTTCTACCGCGGTCAATAATTCACCCCTCCACTTT
d_call: TRBD1; j_call: TRBJ2-7; clone_size: few; v_call: TRBV29-1; cdr3_aa: CSVRQPGTVYEQYF; cdr3_nt: TGCAGCGTACGTCAACCCGGGACAGTCTACGAGCAGTACTTC
d_call: -; j_call: TRBJ1-1; clone_size: -; v_call: TRBV5-4; cdr3_aa: CASSLPRGPQNTEAFF; cdr3_nt: TGTGCCAGCAGCTTACCCCGTGGTCCTCAGAACACTGAAGCTTTCTTT
d_call: -; j_call: TRBJ2-5; clone_size: -; v_call: TRBV2; cdr3_aa: CASSPFRAQETQYF; cdr3_nt: TGTGCCAGCAGTCCCTTTAGAGCGCAAGAGACCCAGTACTTC
d_call: -; j_call: TRBJ1-2; clone_size: few; v_call: TRBV10-2; cdr3_aa: CASSEAATGYGYTF; cdr3_nt: TGCGCCAGCAGTGAAGCCGCGACGGGTTATGGCTACACCTTC
d_call: -; j_call: TRBJ2-6; clone_size: many; v_call: TRBV7-2; cdr3_aa: CASSSPGHSSGANVLTF; cdr3_nt: TGTGCCAGCAGTTCCCCGGGACATTCCTCTGGGGCCAACGTCCTGACTTTC
d_call: -; j_call: TRBJ1-1; clone_size: few; v_call: TRBV7-9; cdr3_aa: CASSLRGHTEAFF; cdr3_nt: TGTGCCAGCAGCTTGCGGGGGCACACTGAAGCTTTCTTT
d_call: -; j_call: TRBJ1-1; clone_size: many; v_call: TRBV2; cdr3_aa: CASIVTYMNTEAFF; cdr3_nt: TGTGCCAGCATTGTGACCTACATGAACACTGAAGCTTTCTTT
d_call: TRBD1; j_call: TRBJ2-2; clone_size: few; v_call: TRBV11-2; cdr3_aa: CASSQGQGRLGYRELFF; cdr3_nt: TGTGCCAGCAGCCAAGGACAGGGGCGCTTAGGGTACCGGGAGCTGTTTTTT
d_call: -; j_call: TRBJ1-1; clone_size: -; v_call: TRBV29-1; cdr3_aa: CSVGPRKNTEAFF; cdr3_nt: TGCAGCGTTGGGCCTCGCAAGAACACTGAAGCTTTCTTT
d_call: -; j_call: TRBJ2-3; clone_size: -; v_call: TRBV7-6; cdr3_aa: CASSSSRLTSQYF; cdr3_nt: TGTGCCAGCAGCTCCTCTAGACTTACCTCCCAGTATTTT
d_call: -; j_call: TRBJ1-3; clone_size: -; v_call: TRBV29-1; cdr3_aa: CSVDSGGNTIYF; cdr3_nt: TGCAGCGTTGACAGTGGAGGAAACACCATATATTTT
d_call: -; j_call: TRBJ1-6; clone_size: few; v_call: TRBV6-1; cdr3_aa: CASSEASAYNSPLHF; cdr3_nt: TGTGCCAGCAGTGAAGCTTCCGCTTATAATTCACCCCTCCACTTT
d_call: TRBD2; j_call: TRBJ2-5; clone_size: -; v_call: TRBV10-3; cdr3_aa: CAISASGDEETQYF; cdr3_nt: TGTGCCATCAGTGCTAGCGGGGACGAAGAGACCCAGTACTTC
d_call: -; j_call: TRBJ2-7; clone_size: many; v_call: TRBV10-2; cdr3_aa: CASSESPFYEQYF; cdr3_nt: TGCGCCAGCAGTGAGTCACCTTTCTACGAGCAGTACTTC
d_call: TRBD2; j_call: TRBJ2-7; clone_size: many; v_call: TRBV29-1; cdr3_aa: CSVASGERYEQYF; cdr3_nt: TGCAGCGTTGCTAGCGGGGAACGCTACGAGCAGTACTTC
d_call: TRBD1; j_call: TRBJ2-5; clone_size: few; v_call: TRBV3-1; cdr3_aa: CASSSHGQGPQETQYF; cdr3_nt: TGTGCCAGCAGCTCGCACGGACAGGGGCCCCAAGAGACCCAGTACTTC
d_call: -; j_call: TRBJ1-3; clone_size: -; v_call: TRBV5-5; cdr3_aa: CASSFEDQPGHRGNTIYF; cdr3_nt: TGTGCCAGCAGCTTTGAGGACCAGCCGGGACACAGAGGAAACACCATATATTTT
d_call: -; j_call: TRBJ1-4; clone_size: few; v_call: TRBV29-1; cdr3_aa: CSVATDLSEKLFF; cdr3_nt: TGCAGCGTTGCTACTGATCTGAGCGAAAAACTGTTTTTT
d_call: TRBD2; j_call: TRBJ2-1; clone_size: many; v_call: TRBV20-1; cdr3_aa: CSAPPPSGAYNEQFF; cdr3_nt: TGCAGTGCTCCTCCCCCTAGCGGGGCTTACAATGAGCAGTTCTTC
d_call: -; j_call: TRBJ2-1; clone_size: few; v_call: TRBV21-1; cdr3_aa: CASRDRDTQSSYNEQFF; cdr3_nt: TGTGCCAGCAGAGATCGGGACACCCAGAGCTCCTACAATGAGCAGTTCTTC
d_call: -; j_call: TRBJ2-7; clone_size: -; v_call: TRBV19; cdr3_aa: CASSIAGSSYEQYF; cdr3_nt: TGTGCCAGTAGTATAGCAGGGAGCTCCTACGAGCAGTACTTC
d_call: -; j_call: TRBJ2-3; clone_size: few; v_call: TRBV29-1; cdr3_aa: CSVTRDMVSTDTQYF; cdr3_nt: TGCAGCGTTACTAGGGACATGGTTAGCACAGATACGCAGTATTTT
d_call: -; j_call: TRBJ2-1; clone_size: few; v_call: TRBV7-9; cdr3_aa: CASSLAYEQFF; cdr3_nt: TGTGCCAGCAGCTTAGCATATGAGCAGTTCTTC
d_call: TRBD2; j_call: TRBJ2-1; clone_size: many; v_call: TRBV29-1; cdr3_aa: CSVAGTSGGSYNEQFF; cdr3_nt: TGCAGCGTTGCCGGGACTAGCGGGGGGAGCTACAATGAGCAGTTCTTC
d_call: -; j_call: TRBJ1-5; clone_size: many; v_call: TRBV24-1; cdr3_aa: CATSDPYQPQHF; cdr3_nt: TGTGCCACCAGTGACCCCTATCAGCCCCAGCATTTT